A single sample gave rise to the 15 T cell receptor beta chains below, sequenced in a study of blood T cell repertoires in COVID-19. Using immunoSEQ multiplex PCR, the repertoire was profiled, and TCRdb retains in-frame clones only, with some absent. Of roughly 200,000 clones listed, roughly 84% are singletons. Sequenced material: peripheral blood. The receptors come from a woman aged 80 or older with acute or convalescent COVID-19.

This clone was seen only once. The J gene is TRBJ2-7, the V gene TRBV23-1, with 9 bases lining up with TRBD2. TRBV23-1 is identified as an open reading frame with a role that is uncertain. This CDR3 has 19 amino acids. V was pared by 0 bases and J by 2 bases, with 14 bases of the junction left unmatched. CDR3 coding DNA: TGCGCCAGCAGTCAATCGAGAAGTTGGCGGGAGGGCCGCCCCTACGAGCAGTACTTC. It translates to CASSQSRSWREGRPYEQYF.

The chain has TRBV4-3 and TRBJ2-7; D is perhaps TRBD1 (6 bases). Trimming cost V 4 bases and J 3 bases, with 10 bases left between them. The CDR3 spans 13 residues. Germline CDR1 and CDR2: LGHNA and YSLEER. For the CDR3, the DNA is TGCGCCAGCAGCCGGGACAACTTCTACGAGCAGTACTTC. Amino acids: CASSRDNFYEQYF.

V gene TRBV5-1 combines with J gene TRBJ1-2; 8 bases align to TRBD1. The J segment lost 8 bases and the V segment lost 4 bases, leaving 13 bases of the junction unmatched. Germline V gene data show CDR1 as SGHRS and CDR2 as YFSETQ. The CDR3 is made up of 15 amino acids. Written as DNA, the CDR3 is TGCGCCAGCAGCCGCGCGCCGCAGGGGGCGGTGGGCTACACCTTC. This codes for CASSRAPQGAVGYTF.

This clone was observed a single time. CDR3 coding DNA: TGCAGCGTAGGACAGGGGCCGACTACCTACGAGCAGTACTTC. Its translation is CSVGQGPTTYEQYF. The J gene is TRBJ2-7, the V gene TRBV29-1; 9 nucleotides match TRBD1. CDR1 SQVTM and CDR2 ANQGSEA come from the germline V gene. V lost 6 bases and J lost 2; bases outside the gene matches: 8. The CDR3 extends over 14 amino acids.

In DNA form, the CDR3 reads TGTGCCAGTATCCCGCCTAGCGGGAGAGGCTTCAATGAGCAGTTCTTC. This gives the protein CASIPPSGRGFNEQFF. The V gene is TRBV19, the J gene TRBJ2-1, with TRBD2 matching 10 bases. The CDR3 runs 16 residues. The junction had 12 bases not matched to a gene; V was cut back by 7 bases and J by 6 bases. Germline V gene lookup returns CDR1 LNHDA and CDR2 SQIVND (reference sequence).

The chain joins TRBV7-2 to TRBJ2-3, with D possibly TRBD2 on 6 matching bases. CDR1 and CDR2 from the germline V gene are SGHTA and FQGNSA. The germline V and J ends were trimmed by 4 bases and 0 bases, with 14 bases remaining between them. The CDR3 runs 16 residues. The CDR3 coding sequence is TGTGCCAGCAGCTCCAGCTGGGCGGGAAGCACAGATACGCAGTATTTT. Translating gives CASSSSWAGSTDTQYF. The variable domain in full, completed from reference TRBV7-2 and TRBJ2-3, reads GAGVSQSPSNKVTEKGKDVELRCDPISGHTALYWYRQSLGQGLEFLIYFQGNSAPDKSGLPSDRFSAERTGGSVSTLTIQRTQQEDSAVYLCASSSSWAGSTDTQYFGPGTRLTVL.

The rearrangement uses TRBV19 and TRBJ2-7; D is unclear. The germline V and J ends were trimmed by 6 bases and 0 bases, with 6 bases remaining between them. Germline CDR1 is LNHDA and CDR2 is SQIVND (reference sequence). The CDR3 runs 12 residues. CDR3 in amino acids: CASRSLSYEQYF. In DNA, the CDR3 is TGTGCCAGTAGGAGCCTCTCCTACGAGCAGTACTTC.

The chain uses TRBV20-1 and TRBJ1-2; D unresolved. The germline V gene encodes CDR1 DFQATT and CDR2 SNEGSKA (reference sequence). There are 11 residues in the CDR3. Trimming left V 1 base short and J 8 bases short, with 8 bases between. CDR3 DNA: TGCAGTGCTAGAGTTCGAGGGGGCTACACCTTC. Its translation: CSARVRGGYTF.

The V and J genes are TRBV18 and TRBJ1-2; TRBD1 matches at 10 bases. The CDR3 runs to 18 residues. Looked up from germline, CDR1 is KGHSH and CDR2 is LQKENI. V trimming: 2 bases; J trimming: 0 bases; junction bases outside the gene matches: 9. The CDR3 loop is CASSPLGTGAKANYGYTF. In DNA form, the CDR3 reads TGTGCCAGCTCACCATTAGGGACAGGGGCCAAAGCTAACTATGGCTACACCTTC.

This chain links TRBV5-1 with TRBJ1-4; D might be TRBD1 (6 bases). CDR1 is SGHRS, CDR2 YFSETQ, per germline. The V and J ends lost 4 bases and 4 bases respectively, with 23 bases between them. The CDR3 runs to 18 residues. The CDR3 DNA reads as TGCGCCAGCAGCCGAAGTACGAGAACAGGGCGAGATAATGAAAAACTGTTTTTT. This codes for CASSRSTRTGRDNEKLFF.

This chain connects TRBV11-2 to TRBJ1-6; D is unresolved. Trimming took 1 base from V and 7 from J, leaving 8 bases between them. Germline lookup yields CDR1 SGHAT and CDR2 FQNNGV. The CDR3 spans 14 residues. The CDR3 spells CASSLGWSNSPLHF. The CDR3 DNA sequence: TGTGCCAGCAGCTTAGGTTGGAGCAATTCACCCCTCCACTTT.

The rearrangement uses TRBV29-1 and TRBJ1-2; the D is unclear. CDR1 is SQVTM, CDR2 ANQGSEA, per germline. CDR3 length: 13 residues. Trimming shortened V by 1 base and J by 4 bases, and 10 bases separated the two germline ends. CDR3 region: CSVEGVGGYGYTF. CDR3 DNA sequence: TGCAGCGTTGAAGGTGTCGGAGGCTATGGCTACACCTTC.

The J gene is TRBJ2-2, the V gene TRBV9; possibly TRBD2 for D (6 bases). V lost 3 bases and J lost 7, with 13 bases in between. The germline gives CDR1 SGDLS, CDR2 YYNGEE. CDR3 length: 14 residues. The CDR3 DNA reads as TGTGCCAGCAGCGCCCGCGGAGGGAACGGGGAGCTGTTTTTT. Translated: CASSARGGNGELFF. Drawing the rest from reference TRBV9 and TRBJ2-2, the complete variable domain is DSGVTQTPKHLITATGQRVTLRCSPRSGDLSVYWYQQSLDQGLQFLIQYYNGEERAKGNILERFSAQQFPDLHSELNLSSLELGDSALYFCASSARGGNGELFFGEGSRLTVL.

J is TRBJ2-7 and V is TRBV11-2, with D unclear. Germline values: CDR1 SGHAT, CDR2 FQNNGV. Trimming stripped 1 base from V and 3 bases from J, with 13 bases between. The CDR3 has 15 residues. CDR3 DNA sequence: TGTGCCAGCAGCTTAGCCAGCGTGAGGTACTACGAGCAGTACTTC. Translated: CASSLASVRYYEQYF.

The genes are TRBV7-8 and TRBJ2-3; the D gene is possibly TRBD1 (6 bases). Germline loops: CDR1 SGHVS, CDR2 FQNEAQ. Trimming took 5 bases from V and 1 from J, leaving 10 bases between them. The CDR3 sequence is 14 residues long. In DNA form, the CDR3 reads TGTGCCAGCAGCCCGGACAGCCGCACAGATACGCAGTATTTT. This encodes CASSPDSRTDTQYF.